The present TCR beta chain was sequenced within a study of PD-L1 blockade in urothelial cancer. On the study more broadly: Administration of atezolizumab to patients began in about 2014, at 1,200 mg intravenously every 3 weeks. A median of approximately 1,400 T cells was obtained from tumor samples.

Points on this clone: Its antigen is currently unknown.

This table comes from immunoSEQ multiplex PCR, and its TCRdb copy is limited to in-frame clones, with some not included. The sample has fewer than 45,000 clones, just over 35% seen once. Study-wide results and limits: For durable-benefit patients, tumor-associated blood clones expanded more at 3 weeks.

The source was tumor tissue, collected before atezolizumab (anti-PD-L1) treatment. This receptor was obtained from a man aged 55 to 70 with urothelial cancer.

CDR3 DNA: TGTGCCAGCAGCGGGAAGACAGGGGGTGGAAACACCATATATTTT. Its translation is CASSGKTGGGNTIYF. V is TRBV9 and J is TRBJ1-3; 9 bases match TRBD1. The CDR3 length is 15 residues. CDR1 and CDR2 from the germline V gene are SGDLS and YYNGEE. V dropped 3 bases and J dropped 3; count of bases not matched to a gene: 4.